This T cell receptor beta chain was sequenced in a study of identical twins. TCRdb fed the 5' RACE reads into MiXCR, producing one record per CDR3 protein. The sample includes a few hundred thousand distinct CDR3 sequences, roughly an eighth of them seen just once. Many counts were recorded for this clonotype. The V and J ends lost 5 bases and 3 bases respectively, with 10 bases between them. Germline V lookup: CDR1 SGHNT, CDR2 YYREEE (reference sequence). The CDR3 sequence is 13 residues long. The sample was also reused in another study, on yellow fever vaccine responses in identical twins.

V and J are TRBV5-4 and TRBJ2-3, with D possibly matching TRBD2 (5 bases). This TCR was sampled from a woman aged 18-29 years in good health. The sample taken for sequencing was CD8+ T cells sorted from blood. Here the CDR3 DNA reads TGTGCCAGCAGTTCACCGGGGACAGATACGCAGTATTTT. It specifies CASSSPGTDTQYF.